In its sample, the clone carrying this T cell receptor beta chain was seen once. Its antigen is not identified. This sample is part of a study of graft-versus-host responses after intestinal transplantation. Study-wide context: For around 3 years after anti-thymocyte globulin induction, all recipients took tacrolimus and steroids.

Some clones are missing from TCRdb's copy, which holds only in-frame ones; the method was immunoSEQ multiplex PCR. The sample includes approximately 68,000 clones, roughly 90% of them seen just once. Overall study results and limits: Among recipient marrow samples, GvH clones were found; some appeared first in ileum or blood. After transplant, early declines in HvG clones were associated with peak levels of circulating GvH clones.

This receptor was obtained from a human donor who was the organ donor for an intestinal transplant. The sequenced sample was unstimulated CD8+ T cells sorted from spleen or lymph node cells, obtained before transplant.

CDR3 amino acids: CASGFEAGQTYGYTF. In DNA form, the CDR3 reads TGTGCTAGTGGTTTCGAGGCGGGACAGACCTATGGCTACACCTTC. The rearrangement joins TRBV12-5 to TRBJ1-2, with 7 positions matching TRBD1. Germline V gives CDR1 LGHNT, CDR2 FRNRAP. The junction had 8 bases not matched to a gene; V was cut back by 3 bases and J by 4 bases. This CDR3 has 15 amino acids.